This T cell receptor (beta chain) derives from a study of metastatic and nonmetastatic thyroid tumors. The CDR3 covers 17 residues. The V and J ends lost 3 bases and 4 bases, in that order; junction bases with no gene match: 12. Germline CDR1 and CDR2: KGHSH and LQKENI. TCRdb reanalyzed the PCR reads with MiXCR. The sample contains roughly 75,000 clones, roughly an eighth of which appear only once. Each patient came to thyroid surgery without any prior treatment (of any kind). Whole-study results and caveats: Patients with malignant thyroid tumors reportedly had significantly higher TCR beta diversity than those with benign nodules, in blood and tumor.

This clone has at least ten counts. Its specificity is unknown. V usage is TRBV18 and J usage is TRBJ1-2, with 9 bases matching TRBD1. The clonotype was recovered from a female donor with papillary thyroid cancer or a benign thyroid nodule (not recorded which). Some clones in this sample may be carry-over from other donors' samples. Sequencing input: tumor tissue. The CDR3 DNA reads TGTGCCAGCTCACCGGGGACAGGGTCTTTCGTTTCCTATGGCTACACCTTC. Translating it yields CASSPGTGSFVSYGYTF.